This T cell receptor beta chain is drawn from a study of CD8+ T cells in alopecia areata. Regarding the study as a whole: Higher clonality and more expanded CD8+ clones appeared in lesional than normal scalp.

The sample holds a few counts of this clone. Its antigen is as yet unknown. PBMCs provided sorted CD4+ and CD8+ T cells. The sequencing template was cDNA reverse transcribed from extracted RNA. TCRdb's copy holds only in-frame clones and misses some; the assay was immunoSEQ multiplex PCR. This sample yields fewer than 200,000 clones, of which about 66% are seen a single time; more than 9.5% belongs to the top ten. This CDR3 is 12 amino acids long. The V end was cut by 0 bases, the J end by 5 bases, with 2 bases between. CDR1 and CDR2 (germline): SGDLS, YYNGEE. The material was CD8+ T cells sorted from blood, obtained at week 0. The V gene is TRBV9, the J gene TRBJ2-2; D unclear. The origin of this receptor is a human donor with alopecia areata. The CDR3 DNA reads TGTGCCAGCAGCGTAGCTACCGGGGAGCTGTTTTTT. It yields the protein CASSVATGELFF.